Listed below are T cell receptor beta chains from one sample, sequenced in a study of Ad26.COV2.S vaccination and SARS-CoV-2 variants. TCRdb's table, derived via immunoSEQ multiplex PCR, lists solely in-frame clones and lacks some. The data show 350,000 to 400,000 clones, about 88% seen once. The sample here was peripheral blood, taken in a trial of Ad26.COV2.S vaccine versus placebo. These receptors were collected from a person between 18 and 65 years old who received the Ad26.COV2.S COVID-19 vaccine or a placebo. Each CDR3 is given with its conserved first and last residue. Fields, in order: clone size, D gene, J gene, V gene, CDR3 DNA, CDR3 protein. The D gene is left open where the match is weak. A clone size is listed for some rows: how often the clone was seen (once, few, many), or a class if it is expanded.

.,TRBD2,TRBJ2-3,TRBV3-1/TRBV3-2,TGTGCCAGCAGCCCCCTAGCGGGAGGGCCTTCCGATACGCAGTATTTT,CASSPLAGGPSDTQYF
.,.,TRBJ1-1,TRBV6-5,TGTGCCAGCAGCCTAGGATCAACGAGAGCTTTCTTT,CASSLGSTRAFF
.,.,TRBJ1-5,TRBV6-1,TGTGCCAGCAGTGACATTAGCGGTAGCAATCAGCCCCAGCATTTT,CASSDISGSNQPQHF
.,TRBD2,TRBJ2-2,TRBV11-3,TGTGCCAGCAGCCATGCAGCGGGAGTCTTTACCGGGGAGCTGTTTTTT,CASSHAAGVFTGELFF
.,TRBD1,TRBJ1-5,TRBV28,TGTGCCAGCAGTCCGCGGACAGGGATAAATCAGCCCCAGCATTTT,CASSPRTGINQPQHF
.,.,TRBJ1-3,TRBV5-1,TGCGCCAGCAGCTTGGGGACCTACGGCTCTGGAAACACCATATATTTT,CASSLGTYGSGNTIYF
.,TRBD1,TRBJ1-1,TRBV28,TGTGCCAGCAGTGCGAAGACAGGGGCCATTATACAGACTGAAGCTTTCTTT,CASSAKTGAIIQTEAFF
.,TRBD2,TRBJ2-1,TRBV7-6,TGTGCCAGCAGCTCCGGGACTAGCAGCTACAATGAGCAGTTCTTC,CASSSGTSSYNEQFF
.,TRBD1,TRBJ1-5,TRBV2,TGTGCCAGCAGCCCCGCAGGGGGCGCTTATAATCAGCCCCAGCATTTT,CASSPAGGAYNQPQHF
.,.,TRBJ1-6,TRBV28,TGTGCCAGCAGGACACAGGGAGGAGGTTCACCCCTCCACTTT,CASRTQGGGSPLHF
.,.,TRBJ2-7,TRBV7-8,TGTGCCAGCAGCTTATCTCCAGACTACGAGCAGTACTTC,CASSLSPDYEQYF
.,.,TRBJ1-2,TRBV18,TGTGCCAGCTCGCCGAGTGGGGATGGCTACACCTTC,CASSPSGDGYTF
.,.,TRBJ1-4,TRBV4-1,TGCGCCAGCAGCCAAGTGGTTCAGGGCCAACGGAAACTGTTTTTT,CASSQVVQGQRKLFF
.,.,TRBJ2-1,TRBV11-2,TGTGCCAGCAGCCTGTCTGGGTTGAATGAGCAGTTCTTC,CASSLSGLNEQFF
.,.,TRBJ2-7,TRBV28,TGTGCCAGCAGTTCGCCCTGGGGGCAGTACTTC,CASSSPWGQYF
.,.,TRBJ2-3,TRBV9,TGTGCCAGCAGCGTAGGAGGGGGGAGCGCTTCCACAGATACGCAGTATTTT,CASSVGGGSASTDTQYF
.,.,TRBJ1-5,TRBV11-1,TGTGCCAGCAGCTTAGAGGGGGGACAGCCCCAGCATTTT,CASSLEGGQPQHF
.,.,TRBJ1-1,TRBV12-3/TRBV12-4,TGTGCCAGCAGTTCGGACGGAAACACTGAAGCTTTCTTT,CASSSDGNTEAFF
.,.,TRBJ1-6,TRBV6-1,TGTGCCAGCAGTGAAGCCGCCCACTCGAATTCACCCCTCCACTTT,CASSEAAHSNSPLHF
.,.,TRBJ2-7,TRBV6-6,TGTGCCAGCGAGGACAGCCGAGGCTACGAGCAGTACTTC,CASEDSRGYEQYF
.,.,TRBJ2-7,TRBV28,TGTGCCAGCAGTTTACGCGGTTTAGGCGACGAGCAGTACTTC,CASSLRGLGDEQYF
once,.,TRBJ2-7,TRBV11-1,TGTGCCAGCAGCTTAGTTCTCGGTGGCGACGAGCAGTACTTC,CASSLVLGGDEQYF
.,.,TRBJ2-1,TRBV7-8,TGTGCCAGCCGGCCGGACGCAGGGTCCTACAATGAGCAGTTCTTC,CASRPDAGSYNEQFF
once,.,TRBJ2-3,TRBV2,TGTGCCAGCAGAACGGCCAGACTGGGCACAGATACGCAGTATTTT,CASRTARLGTDTQYF
once,TRBD1,TRBJ2-5,TRBV19,TGTGCCAGTAGTCAAGGACAGGGAGAGACCCAGTACTTC,CASSQGQGETQYF
few,.,TRBJ2-5,TRBV6-4,TGTGCCAGACAATCGAACAGGGTATCAGAGACCCAGTACTTC,CARQSNRVSETQYF
.,.,TRBJ2-3,TRBV24-1,TGTGCCACCAGTGACCCCATGCCTGCAGATACGCAGTATTTT,CATSDPMPADTQYF
.,TRBD2,TRBJ2-7,TRBV7-2,TGTGCCAGCAGCAACGGGCTAGCGGGAGGCGGATACGAGCAGTACTTC,CASSNGLAGGGYEQYF